The 3 T cell receptor beta chains below were found in one sample sequenced in a study of cytomegalovirus exposure and HLA in healthy donors. 60 Vbeta and 13 Jbeta primers were used in PCR. Using immunoSEQ multiplex PCR, the repertoire was profiled, and TCRdb retains in-frame clones only, with some absent. Here the sample spans over 40,000 clones, 87% being singletons. Sequencing used PBMCs. The receptor source for this set is a woman between 35 and 50 years old in good health and CMV-seropositive.

The chain couples TRBV19 to TRBJ2-3, with D possibly TRBD1 on 5 matching bases. Germline loops: CDR1 LNHDA, CDR2 SQIVND (reference sequence). Trimming cost V 4 bases and J 2 bases, with 10 bases left between them. CDR3 size: 14 residues. For the CDR3, the DNA is TGTGCCAGTAGTAGAACAGGCATCACAGATACGCAGTATTTT. The encoded protein is CASSRTGITDTQYF.

This rearrangement joins TRBV7-2 to TRBJ2-7; no firm D call. The CDR3 totals 14 residues. The germline V gene encodes CDR1 SGHTA and CDR2 FQGNSA. V lost 1 base and J 4 bases, leaving 11 bases between the germline ends. CDR3 residues: CASSLGFQRYEQYF. The DNA for the CDR3 is TGTGCCAGCAGCTTAGGATTTCAACGGTACGAGCAGTACTTC. The whole variable domain, filled in from reference TRBV7-2 and TRBJ2-7, reads GAGVSQSPSNKVTEKGKDVELRCDPISGHTALYWYRQSLGQGLEFLIYFQGNSAPDKSGLPSDRFSAERTGGSVSTLTIQRTQQEDSAVYLCASSLGFQRYEQYFGPGTRLTVT.

This sequence joins TRBV19 and TRBJ2-1; D may be TRBD1 (5 bases). In germline, CDR1 is LNHDA, CDR2 SQIVND (reference sequence). This CDR3 spans 15 amino acids. Trimming left V 3 bases short and J 0 bases short, with 9 bases between. This chain's CDR3 is CASSIGDSSYNEQFF. Written as DNA, the CDR3 is TGTGCCAGTAGTATTGGTGACAGCTCCTACAATGAGCAGTTCTTC.